Listed here is a single T cell receptor (beta chain). This entry is derived from a study of blood T cell repertoires in COVID-19. About the research overall: The origin of the acute and convalescent COVID-19 samples was the United States, Italy and Spain.

Living in 24 US areas, the participants were between roughly 18 and 89 years of age. Methods used by the authors: Estimated nucleated cell counts came from reference gene primer amplification. Profiling relied on immunoSEQ multiplex PCR, and the TCRdb table lists in-frame clones only, not all of them. D and trimming were read from the DNA, whereas the V and J calls and clone size are those reported in that table. Of some 270,000 clones listed, 85% to 95% are singletons. This clonotype was sampled from a man aged 40-49 years who had been exposed to COVID-19. Sequencing used PBMCs or T cells enriched from blood (not recorded which).

CDR3 region: CASSQTGNEQYF. The CDR3 bases are TGTGCCAGCAGCCAGACAGGGAACGAGCAGTACTTC. The V gene is TRBV3-1 (or the pseudogene TRBV3-2), the J gene TRBJ2-7; 7 bases agree with TRBD1. The length of the CDR3 is 12 residues. In germline, CDR1 is LGHDT, CDR2 YNNKEL (reference sequence). The junction had 1 base not matched to a gene; V was cut back by 3 bases and J by 5 bases.